A selection of T cell receptor beta chains follows, all from one sample in a study of neurological immune-mediated disorders. TCRdb re-called the 5' RACE reads with MiXCR, one entry per CDR3 protein. The sample includes 55,000 to 70,000 distinct CDR3 sequences, 3.9% of them seen just once. Sequenced input: PBMCs. These receptors came from a man aged 30-40 years with multiple sclerosis. Both conserved end residues are part of each CDR3. A D gene is named only where the DNA matches it firmly. Clone sizes are given selectively: once, few, many, or a class where the clone is expanded.

>TRBJ2-3|.|.|TRBV5-1
CASSLDHTDTQYF
TGCGCCAGCAGCTTGGACCACACAGATACGCAGTATTTT
>TRBJ1-1|many|.|TRBV3-1
CASSQESRAPGAFF
TGTGCCAGCAGCCAAGAGAGCCGGGCGCCTGGGGCTTTCTTT
>TRBJ2-2|many|TRBD2|TRBV5-1
CASSSTSGETGELFF
TGCGCCAGCAGCTCGACTAGCGGGGAGACCGGGGAGCTGTTTTTT
>TRBJ1-1|many|.|TRBV7-9
CASSFVENTEAFF
TGTGCCAGCAGCTTTGTCGAGAACACTGAAGCTTTCTTT
>TRBJ2-7|many|.|TRBV7-9
CASSFTGYEQYF
TGTGCCAGCAGCTTTACAGGGTACGAGCAGTACTTC
>TRBJ2-7|many|TRBD1|TRBV5-1
CASSGRDRGAYEQYF
TGCGCCAGCAGCGGACGGGACAGGGGTGCCTACGAGCAGTACTTC
>TRBJ2-3|many|.|TRBV10-3
CAIKRGAVETSTDTQYF
TGTGCCATCAAAAGGGGGGCCGTCGAAACCAGCACAGATACGCAGTATTTT
>TRBJ2-1|.|.|TRBV5-4
CASSHGGASYNEQFF
TGTGCCAGCAGCCATGGGGGGGCCTCCTACAATGAGCAGTTCTTC
>TRBJ2-7|many|.|TRBV7-2
CASSLGGGRLPYEQYF
TGTGCCAGCAGCTTAGGGGGCGGTAGACTGCCCTACGAGCAGTACTTC
>TRBJ1-2|many|.|TRBV7-9
CASSPPAVEGYTF
TGTGCCAGCAGCCCCCCTGCGGTGGAGGGCTACACCTTC
>TRBJ2-1|many|TRBD2|TRBV5-1
CASSLGLAGIYNEQFF
TGCGCCAGCAGCTTAGGACTAGCGGGGATCTACAATGAGCAGTTCTTC
>TRBJ2-1|many|.|TRBV20-1
CSATDSSYNEQFF
TGCAGTGCTACCGACAGTAGCTACAATGAGCAGTTCTTC
>TRBJ2-1|many|.|TRBV9
CASSAVGDWSNEQFF
TGTGCCAGCAGCGCCGTGGGGGACTGGTCGAATGAGCAGTTCTTC
>TRBJ1-2|many|.|TRBV20-1
CSATRSGHSANYGYTF
TGCAGTGCTACCAGGTCGGGACATTCTGCCAACTATGGCTACACCTTC
>TRBJ2-7|.|.|TRBV6-5
CASSFQRSYEQYF
TGTGCCAGCAGTTTCCAGCGCTCCTACGAGCAGTACTTC
>TRBJ1-5|many|.|TRBV20-1
CSARDAYDTQPQHF
TGCAGTGCTAGAGACGCCTACGACACTCAGCCCCAGCATTTT
>TRBJ1-2|many|.|TRBV6-6
CASSYAGALRDYGYTF
TGTGCCAGCAGTTACGCGGGGGCGCTTAGGGACTATGGCTACACCTTC
>TRBJ2-5|many|.|TRBV20-1
CSARAAEQETQYF
TGCAGTGCTAGAGCCGCAGAGCAAGAGACCCAGTACTTC
>TRBJ2-1|many|.|TRBV7-8
CASSIWTDPQAEQFF
TGTGCCAGCAGCATTTGGACAGATCCCCAAGCCGAGCAGTTCTTC
>TRBJ1-1|many|.|TRBV5-1
CASSLWEPNTEAFF
TGCGCCAGCAGCTTGTGGGAACCGAACACTGAAGCTTTCTTT
>TRBJ1-2|few|.|TRBV6-5
CASSYSAKQAGGYTF
TGTGCCAGCAGTTACTCGGCCAAACAGGCGGGGGGCTACACCTTC
>TRBJ1-5|many|TRBD1|TRBV5-8
CASRQGFGNQPQHF
TGTGCCAGCCGACAGGGGTTCGGTAATCAGCCCCAGCATTTT
>TRBJ2-2|many|.|TRBV4-3
CASSQRNTGELFF
TGCGCCAGCAGCCAAAGGAACACCGGGGAGCTGTTTTTT
>TRBJ2-3|many|TRBD2|TRBV20-1
CSARNSGGPGDTQYF
TGCAGTGCGCGGAACAGCGGGGGGCCCGGTGATACGCAGTATTTT
>TRBJ2-1|many|.|TRBV5-6
CASSVGGRFYNEQFF
TGTGCCAGCAGCGTCGGGGGTCGATTCTACAATGAGCAGTTCTTC
>TRBJ2-5|many|TRBD1|TRBV7-2
CASSYRQGGQETQYF
TGTGCCAGCAGCTACCGACAGGGGGGCCAAGAGACCCAGTACTTC
>TRBJ1-5|many|.|TRBV20-1
CSARDQAEYSNQPQHF
TGCAGTGCTAGAGATCAGGCGGAATATAGCAATCAGCCCCAGCATTTT
>TRBJ1-5|many|.|TRBV5-1
CASSLWGGGQPQHF
TGCGCCAGCAGCTTGTGGGGGGGCGGTCAGCCCCAGCATTTT
>TRBJ1-5|few|.|TRBV5-1
CASSLSGSDQPQNF
TGCGCCAGCAGCTTGTCGGGGAGCGATCAGCCCCAGAATTTT
>TRBJ1-3|many|.|TRBV12-3/TRBV12-4
CASQQGGSGNTIYF
TGTGCCAGCCAGCAGGGCGGCTCTGGAAACACCATATATTTT
>TRBJ2-4|many|.|TRBV20-1
CSARDWGAAKNIQYF
TGCAGTGCTAGAGATTGGGGGGCGGCCAAAAACATTCAGTACTTC
>TRBJ1-4|many|.|TRBV5-1
CASSFGLVGTEKLFF
TGCGCCAGCAGCTTCGGGTTGGTAGGGACTGAAAAACTGTTTTTT
>TRBJ1-2|many|.|TRBV10-3
CAISDDRVIGYTF
TGTGCCATCAGTGACGACAGAGTTATCGGCTACACCTTC
>TRBJ2-2|many|TRBD1|TRBV9
CASSVDSGGSGELFF
TGTGCCAGCAGCGTAGACTCAGGGGGCTCCGGGGAGCTGTTTTTT
>TRBJ2-7|.|TRBD2|TRBV10-1
CASSDRLATYEQYF
TGCGCCAGCAGTGATCGACTAGCGACTTACGAGCAGTACTTC
>TRBJ1-2|many|.|TRBV5-6
CASSSGGGSYGYTF
TGTGCCAGCAGCTCCGGGGGCGGCAGCTATGGCTACACCTTC
>TRBJ1-1|many|.|TRBV2
CASRAGDTEAFF
TGTGCCAGCAGAGCAGGGGACACTGAAGCTTTCTTT
>TRBJ2-1|many|TRBD2|TRBV5-1
CASSLGLAGPEGFF
TGCGCCAGCAGCTTGGGACTAGCGGGTCCCGAGGGGTTCTTC
>TRBJ2-3|.|TRBD2|TRBV18
CASSPKLAGSTDTQYF
TGTGCCAGCTCACCGAAGCTAGCGGGGAGCACAGATACGCAGTATTTT
>TRBJ2-2|many|TRBD2|TRBV7-9
CASSLPSGGLGELFF
TGTGCCAGCAGCTTACCCAGCGGGGGATTAGGGGAGCTGTTTTTT